These 25 T cell receptor beta chains came from one sample sequenced in a study of blood T cells in healthy people across ages. Combining a sample-barcoded 5' primer with a J-beta primer mix, a second PCR ran for roughly 7 to 12 cycles. TCRdb processed the 5' RACE reads anew with MiXCR; each CDR3 protein has one entry. In the table there are about 1,600,000 distinct CDR3 sequences, around two fifths of which are singletons. Input material: blood. These receptors were collected from a woman aged 18-35 years in good health.

This chain joins TRBV27 and TRBJ2-2; D not certain. The germline V and J ends were trimmed by 6 bases and 8 bases, with 10 bases remaining between them. Germline lookup yields CDR1 MNHEY and CDR2 SMNVEV (reference sequence). The CDR3 has 12 residues. In DNA, the CDR3 is TGTGCCAGCAGCCTACGTGATGGGGAGCTGTTTTTT. It translates to CASSLRDGELFF.

The V and J genes are TRBV20-1 and TRBJ2-2; the D is unclear. Germline V gene sequence: CDR1 DFQATT, CDR2 SNEGSKA (reference sequence). V was clipped by 1 base and J by 1 base, with 13 bases between them. The CDR3 length is 16 residues. CDR3 sequence (DNA): TGCAGTGCTAGAGGCTTCGGCGGATTGAACACCGGGGAGCTGTTTTTT. Translation gives CSARGFGGLNTGELFF.

The chain combines TRBV6-1 with TRBJ2-1, with 9 bases fitting TRBD2. Per the germline V gene, CDR1 is MNHNS and CDR2 is SASEGT. The CDR3 is 16 residues long. The trim removed 0 bases at V and 7 bases at J, leaving 7 bases unmatched. CDR3 bases: TGTGCCAGCAGTGAAGCGGGGAGCGGGGGGCTTAATGAGCAGTTCTTC. Translating it yields CASSEAGSGGLNEQFF.

The chain is built from TRBV7-9 and TRBJ1-2, with D maybe TRBD1 (5 bases). V gave up 5 bases and J gave up 6 bases, with 10 bases separating them. Germline CDR1 is SEHNR and CDR2 is FQNEAQ (reference sequence). The CDR3 spans 12 residues. The CDR3 DNA sequence: TGTGCCAGCAGCAGAGGGGCGGATGGCTACACCTTC. The encoded protein is CASSRGADGYTF.

The chain uses TRBV3-1 and TRBJ2-5; D gene unclear. Trimming removed 3 bases at V and 7 bases at J, with 3 bases between. The CDR3 runs 10 residues. CDR1 LGHDT and CDR2 YNNKEL come from the germline V gene (reference sequence). The CDR3 bases are TGTGCCAGCAGCCAGGGGACCCAGTACTTC. Translated, it gives CASSQGTQYF.

This clonotype was detected a few times. The genes are TRBV20-1 and TRBJ2-7; D uncertain. V lost 0 bases to trimming and J lost 3 bases, with 9 bases between them. The germline CDR1 and CDR2 sequences are DFQATT and SNEGSKA (reference sequence). CDR3 length equals 13 residues. The CDR3 here is CSAREATFYEQYF. DNA for the CDR3: TGCAGTGCTAGAGAAGCGACATTCTACGAGCAGTACTTC.

This clonotype was observed a handful of times. This rearrangement joins TRBV20-1 to TRBJ2-1; D unresolved. This CDR3 is 14 amino acids long. The V end lost 2 bases, the J end lost 12 bases, and 20 bases lay between the germline ends. Germline V gene sequence: CDR1 DFQATT, CDR2 SNEGSKA (reference sequence). Here the CDR3 reads CSARPIGDPAGQFF. In DNA form, the CDR3 reads TGCAGTGCTAGACCTATCGGAGACCCAGCTGGGCAGTTCTTC.

The V gene is TRBV12-3 or TRBV12-4, the J gene TRBJ1-2, with 8 bases identical to TRBD1. Trimming removed 6 bases from V and 6 bases from J; junction bases left unmatched: 6. This CDR3 comprises 13 residues. CDR3: CASRTDRADGYTF. The CDR3 nucleotides are TGTGCCAGCAGAACGGACAGGGCCGATGGCTACACCTTC.

The V and J genes are TRBV28 and TRBJ1-2; tentatively, D is TRBD1 (6 bases). There are 14 residues in the CDR3. Between the trimmed V and J ends, which lost 7 bases and 3 bases, there was a span of 15 bases. Germline values: CDR1 MDHEN, CDR2 SYDVKM. CDR3 DNA: TGTGCCAGCACCGGACAGACACAATACTATGGCTACACCTTC. This translates into CASTGQTQYYGYTF.

For this clonotype: One end of the junction varies from germline; a read error may be responsible. This chain connects TRBV10-3 to TRBJ2-4; 7 bases are shared with TRBD1. The end of the DNA is better explained by TRBJ2-7, so the J call may be wrong. The CDR3 covers 11 residues. Germline V gene data show CDR1 as ENHRY and CDR2 as SYGVKD. CDR3 protein: CVIRGTYEQYF. The DNA for the CDR3 is TGTGTCATCAGGGGGACCTACGAGCAGTACTTC.

The chain has TRBV13 and TRBJ2-6; unclear D gene. Germline CDR1 reads PRHDT; CDR2 reads FYEKMQ (reference sequence). Trimming left V 0 bases short and J 1 base short, with 7 bases between. CDR3 size: 16 residues. The CDR3 sequence is CASSLGLGSGANVLTF. CDR3 nucleotides: TGTGCCAGCAGCTTAGGGCTGGGATCTGGGGCCAACGTCCTGACTTTC.

This clonotype was detected only once. The chain carries TRBV2 and TRBJ1-6; no clear D. Germline loops: CDR1 SNHLY, CDR2 FYNNEI. The CDR3 consists of 12 residues. Trimming stripped 4 bases from V and 9 bases from J, with 7 bases between. The chain's CDR3 is CASSVLGSPLHF. The CDR3 DNA is TGTGCCAGCAGTGTCCTAGGTTCACCCCTCCACTTT.

The V call is TRBV2, the J call TRBJ2-1, with TRBD2 as a possible D gene (6 bases). This CDR3 contains 15 residues. In germline, CDR1 is SNHLY, CDR2 FYNNEI. The V end lost 10 bases, the J end lost 1 base, and 17 bases lay between the germline ends. The CDR3 reads CATKTSGVSYNEQFF. The CDR3 DNA is TGTGCCACCAAGACTAGTGGGGTTTCCTACAATGAGCAGTTCTTC. Variable domain in full (rest from reference TRBV2 and TRBJ2-1): EPEVTQTPSHQVTQMGQEVILRCVPISNHLYFYWYRQILGQKVEFLVSFYNNEISEKSEIFDDQFSVERPDGSNFTLKIRSTKLEDSAMYFCATKTSGVSYNEQFFGPGTRLTVL.

This clonotype was detected only a few times. The chain's CDR3 is CSVGTRANTGELFF. CDR3 nucleotide sequence: TGCAGCGTAGGCACCCGCGCGAACACCGGGGAGCTGTTTTTT. The chain is built from TRBV29-1 and TRBJ2-2; no reliable D call. CDR3 size: 14 residues. The V end was cut by 6 bases, the J end by 0 bases, with 11 bases between. Looked up from germline, CDR1 is SQVTM and CDR2 is ANQGSEA.

The chain has TRBV12-3 or TRBV12-4 and TRBJ2-3, with 14 positions matching TRBD2. The CDR3 spans 18 residues. The V gene end was trimmed by 6 bases and the J gene end by 6 bases; junction bases not matched to a gene: 14. The CDR3 spells CASSGTSGGRGALDTQYF. As DNA, the CDR3 is TGTGCCAGCAGCGGGACTAGCGGGGGCCGCGGCGCCTTGGATACGCAGTATTTT.

The chain couples TRBV7-3 to TRBJ1-2, with D maybe TRBD1 (5 bases). Germline V gives CDR1 SGHTA, CDR2 FQGTGA. The V and J ends lost 5 bases and 3 bases respectively, with 16 bases between them. CDR3 length: 15 residues. In DNA, the CDR3 is TGTGCCAGCAGCGATGGACGGGGGAATTACTATGGCTACACCTTC. As protein: CASSDGRGNYYGYTF.

The gene calls are TRBV20-1 and TRBJ2-3; possible D gene TRBD2, 6 bases. CDR3 length equals 13 residues. Germline CDR1 DFQATT, CDR2 SNEGSKA (reference sequence). V dropped 6 bases and J dropped 2 bases, with 12 bases sitting between them. The CDR3 DNA sequence: TGCAGTGCGGGGGTACTAGCCACAGATACGCAGTATTTT. Protein product: CSAGVLATDTQYF.

This rearrangement joins TRBV2 to TRBJ1-5; D may be TRBD1 (5 bases). Trimming shortened V by 10 bases and J by 5 bases, and 18 bases separated the two germline ends. The germline V gene encodes CDR1 SNHLY and CDR2 FYNNEI. The CDR3 sequence is 14 residues long. The CDR3 DNA follows: TGTGCCACCTCTTGGACCCAAGGGGATCAGCCCCAGCATTTT. Amino acids: CATSWTQGDQPQHF.

The chain couples TRBV6-2 or TRBV6-3 to TRBJ1-1; D remains ambiguous. This CDR3 is built from 14 residues. The V and J ends lost 6 bases and 2 bases respectively, with 13 bases between them. CDR1 and CDR2 (germline): MNHEY, SVGEGT. The CDR3 sequence is CASRTDGRNTEAFF. The CDR3 nucleotides are TGTGCCAGCAGAACAGACGGGCGAAACACTGAAGCTTTCTTT.

V is TRBV2 and J is TRBJ1-6; TRBD1 matches at 7 bases. This CDR3 has 14 residues. Germline V gene data show CDR1 as SNHLY and CDR2 as FYNNEI. The V segment lost 7 bases and the J segment 9 bases; nucleotides outside the gene matches: 9. The CDR3, as DNA: TGTGCCAGCACCTCGGAGACAGGGAGTTCACCCCTCCACTTT. This gives the protein CASTSETGSSPLHF.

The chain carries TRBV3-1 and TRBJ2-3, with unresolved D. Germline values: CDR1 LGHDT, CDR2 YNNKEL (reference sequence). This CDR3 contains 15 residues. V lost 4 bases to trimming and J lost 1 base, with 12 bases between them. This CDR3 reads CASSPITGGTDTQYF. The CDR3 DNA follows: TGTGCCAGCAGCCCTATTACTGGGGGCACAGATACGCAGTATTTT.

This clonotype was seen a few times. The chain links TRBV12-3 or TRBV12-4 to TRBJ2-7; TRBD1 matches at 7 bases. CDR3 length equals 13 residues. The junction had 7 bases not matched to a gene; V was cut back by 8 bases and J by 3 bases. This chain's CDR3 is CASGPGQDYEQYF. The CDR3 DNA reads TGTGCCAGCGGTCCCGGACAGGACTACGAGCAGTACTTC.

With regard to this clonotype: One end of the junction fails to match germline, which may point to a read error. This sequence joins TRBV27 and TRBJ2-1, with 8 bases aligning to TRBD1. Germline-derived CDR1 and CDR2 are MNHEY and SMNVEV (reference sequence). The length of the CDR3 is 14 residues. The CDR3 DNA sequence: TGTACCAGCAGATATGACAGGGGTAACAATGAGCAGTTCTTC. It yields the protein CTSRYDRGNNEQFF.

The rearrangement joins TRBV3-1 to TRBJ2-3; no clear D gene. Trimming pared 2 bases from V and 5 bases from J, leaving 14 bases between. In germline, CDR1 is LGHDT, CDR2 YNNKEL (reference sequence). The CDR3 contains 15 residues. The CDR3 region is CASSQRIHVGDTQYF. The CDR3 DNA is TGTGCCAGCAGCCAACGGATTCATGTGGGAGATACGCAGTATTTT.

This sequence joins TRBV6-1 and TRBJ2-1; maybe TRBD2 (7 bases). The CDR3 has 14 amino acids. In germline, CDR1 is MNHNS, CDR2 SASEGT. Trimming took off 6 bases at V and 2 bases at J, with 11 bases between the two ends. CDR3 loop: CASRRGGTYNEQFF. DNA of the CDR3: TGTGCCAGCAGGAGGGGGGGGACCTACAATGAGCAGTTCTTC.